Listed below are T cell receptor beta chains from one sample, sequenced in a study of sequential checkpoint blockade in melanoma. Data came from immunoSEQ multiplex PCR; TCRdb stores just in-frame clones and leaves some out. The sample has approximately 7,000 clones; over 25% are singletons. The source material was tumor tissue (inferred from file names), sampled from a patient given nivolumab and ipilimumab in sequence. The receptor set was obtained from a human donor with melanoma. The CDR3 runs from the conserved cysteine through the conserved F or W.

J gene	V gene	CDR3 protein
TRBJ1-1	TRBV4-1	CASSQDQTSRTEAFF
TRBJ2-2	TRBV11-3	CASSPWTSGVRGELFF
TRBJ2-1	TRBV30	CASPRMGNEQFF
TRBJ1-1	TRBV4-1	CASSQGQLNTEAFF
TRBJ1-1	TRBV5-1	CASQTSRQGNTEAFF
TRBJ2-1	TRBV23-1	CASSHGGRDTEQFF
TRBJ2-4	TRBV6-8	CASSRTGRNKNIQYF
TRBJ2-1	TRBV6-8	CASSPLLGEGVDEQFF
TRBJ1-5	TRBV5-1	CASSKTPDHSNQPQHF
TRBJ2-7	TRBV6-8	CASTLSDRGPYEQYF
TRBJ1-1	TRBV29-1	CSVGTGNTEAFF
TRBJ2-7	TRBV6-8	CASSPPAGSYEQYF
TRBJ1-2	TRBV14	CASSSPGPNYGYTF